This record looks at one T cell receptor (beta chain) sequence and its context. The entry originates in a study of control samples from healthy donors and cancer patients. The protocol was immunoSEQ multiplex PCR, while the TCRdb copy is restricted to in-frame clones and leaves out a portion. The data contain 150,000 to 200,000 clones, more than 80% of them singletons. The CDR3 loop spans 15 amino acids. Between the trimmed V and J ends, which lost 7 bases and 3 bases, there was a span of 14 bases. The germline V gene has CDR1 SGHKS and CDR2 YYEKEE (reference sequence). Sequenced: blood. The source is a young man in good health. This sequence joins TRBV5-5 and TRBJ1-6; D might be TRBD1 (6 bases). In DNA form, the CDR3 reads TGTGCCAGCGGCAAGGGGGACATCTATAATTCACCCCTCCACTTT. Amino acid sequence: CASGKGDIYNSPLHF.